These 26 T cell receptor beta chains came from one sample sequenced in a study of T cells in women clearing cervical HPV infection. The assay was immunoSEQ multiplex PCR, and TCRdb's table has in-frame clones only and misses some. This table holds about 16,000 clones. The specimen sequenced was blood buffy coat. The receptor set was obtained from a woman between 18 and 75 years old with a cervical HPV16 infection that either progressed to CIN3+ or cleared (not recorded which).

Points on this clone: The CDR3 end falls 3 residues outside the read, so it is completed with the germline J gene. V usage is TRBV7-2 and J usage is TRBJ2-4, with D tentatively TRBD2 (6 bases). This CDR3 is built from 13 residues. V was clipped by 5 bases and J by 5 bases, with 10 bases between them. Germline loops: CDR1 SGHTA, CDR2 FQGNSA. CDR3 DNA (partial): TGTGCCAGCAGCGGGGACTTCCAAAACATT. As protein: CASSGDFQNI. The full CDR3 protein reads CASSGDFQNIQYF. Using reference TRBV7-2 and TRBJ2-4 for the parts outside the CDR3, the full variable domain is GAGVSQSPSNKVTEKGKDVELRCDPISGHTALYWYRQSLGQGLEFLIYFQGNSAPDKSGLPSDRFSAERTGGSVSTLTIQRTQQEDSAVYLCASSGDFQNIQYFGAGTRLSVL.

Turning to this clone: The read ends 3 residues shy of where the CDR3 ends; the end is completed using the germline J gene. The V gene is TRBV19, the J gene TRBJ1-5; D might be TRBD1 (6 bases). The germline V and J ends were trimmed by 8 bases and 4 bases, with 15 bases remaining between them. Germline CDR1 LNHDA, CDR2 SQIVND (reference sequence). This CDR3 region has 14 residues. The covered CDR3 bases are TGTGCCAGTCAGGACAGTAAGCGAAATCAGCCC. Translation: CASQDSKRNQP. The CDR3 reads in full as CASQDSKRNQPQHF.

In the case of this clone: The read halts 3 residues ahead of the CDR3 end, with the missing end drawn from the germline J gene. This chain uses TRBV12-3 or TRBV12-4 with TRBJ2-5; 9 nucleotides line up with TRBD2. Trimming took 5 bases from V and 1 from J; bases not matched to a gene: 2. This CDR3 has 14 amino acids. CDR3 bases read: TGTGCCAGCAGTCCGCGGGGGGGCCAAGAGACC. This gives the protein CASSPRGGQET. The full CDR3 sequence reads CASSPRGGQETQYF.

Here the CDR3 reads CASRGGVSYNSPLHF. The CDR3 DNA, read in part, is TGTGCCAGCAGGGGAGGGGTCTCCTATAATTCACCC. V and J are TRBV28 and TRBJ1-6; D might be TRBD1 (5 bases). The CDR3 end lies 3 residues beyond the end of the read and is filled in from the germline J gene. From germline, CDR1 is MDHEN and CDR2 SYDVKM. V dropped 6 bases and J dropped 0 bases, with 9 bases sitting between them. This CDR3 has 15 residues.

With respect to this clone: The sequence runs out 3 residues before the end of the CDR3; the remainder is reconstructed from the germline J gene. The V and J genes are TRBV11-2 and TRBJ1-2; D uncertain. The CDR3 totals 14 residues. The V end lost 3 bases, the J end lost 2 bases, and 10 bases lay between the germline ends. The V gene's germline CDR1 is SGHAT and CDR2 FQNNGV. CDR3 amino acids: CASSFQAGNYGYTF. The CDR3 bases that were read are TGTGCCAGCAGCTTCCAAGCGGGGAACTATGGC.

As concerns this clone: The CDR3 end falls 3 residues outside the read, so it is completed with the germline J gene. The chain links TRBV30 to TRBJ1-1; TRBD1 matches at 9 bases. Germline V CDR1 and CDR2: GTSNPN, SVGIG (reference sequence). V was clipped by 1 base and J by 4 bases; unmatched bases: 10. This CDR3 has 16 residues. CDR3 bases read: TGTGCCTGGAGTGACCTCCGGGACAGGGTAGGCACTGAA. It is translated as CAWSDLRDRVGTE. The entire CDR3 is CAWSDLRDRVGTEAFF.

On this clone itself: Read coverage stops 3 residues before the CDR3 terminus; the germline J gene supplies the remainder. The chain couples TRBV27 to TRBJ2-7; 9 bases fit TRBD1. The CDR3 consists of 14 residues. CDR1 and CDR2 from the germline V gene are MNHEY and SMNVEV (reference sequence). V dropped 3 bases and J dropped 3; count of bases not matched to a gene: 3. This CDR3 is CASSFGTGSYEQYF. Partial CDR3 DNA: TGTGCCAGCAGTTTTGGGACAGGGAGCTACGAG.

CDR3 sequence reads: CSARVAGPGRRSPLHF. The sequenced CDR3 bases are TGCAGTGCTAGAGTAGCAGGGCCTGGCAGACGGTCACCC. V is TRBV20-1 and J is TRBJ1-6; weak D call: TRBD1 (5 bases). The read is 3 residues too short to cover the CDR3 end, so that end is filled in from the germline J gene. Trimming pared 1 base from V and 10 bases from J, leaving 20 bases between. Per the germline V gene, CDR1 is DFQATT and CDR2 is SNEGSKA (reference sequence). The CDR3 covers 16 residues.

Worth noting for this clone: The read finishes 3 residues shy of the CDR3 end, and the germline J gene is used to complete it. The chain uses TRBV19 and TRBJ2-7; 7 bases agree with TRBD1. This CDR3 has 15 residues. The germline V gene has CDR1 LNHDA and CDR2 SQIVND (reference sequence). Trimming cost V 4 bases and J 3 bases; bases outside gene matches: 9. The CDR3 sequence: CASSKGPRDSYEQYF. The sequenced part of the CDR3 DNA is TGTGCCAGTAGTAAAGGTCCCCGGGACAGCTACGAG.

Of note for this clone: The DNA ends 3 residues before the CDR3 does, and the rest of the CDR3 is filled in from the germline J gene. The V call is TRBV2, the J call TRBJ2-7; 10 nucleotides line up with TRBD2. The germline gives CDR1 SNHLY, CDR2 FYNNEI. J lost 1 base, V lost 5 bases, and 5 bases had no gene match. The CDR3 has 15 residues. Partial CDR3 DNA: TGTGCCAGCAGTTCAAAGCGGGGGGGATCCTACGAG. This sequence encodes CASSSKRGGSYE. The CDR3, in full, reads CASSSKRGGSYEQYF.

Remarks on this clone: The CDR3 end is not reached by the read, which stops 3 residues before it; the germline J gene fills it in. J is TRBJ1-6 and V is TRBV11-2; no firm D call. Germline V gene lookup returns CDR1 SGHAT and CDR2 FQNNGV. This CDR3 has 14 residues. V dropped 4 bases and J dropped 3 bases, with 7 bases sitting between them. The sequenced part of the CDR3 DNA is TGTGCCAGCAGCTACAAGGTCTATAATTCACCC. Translation gives CASSYKVYNSP. The whole CDR3 region reads CASSYKVYNSPLHF.

With regard to this clone: Read sequence stops 3 residues before the CDR3 end, and the germline J gene provides the missing end. The gene calls are TRBV7-6 and TRBJ2-5; D not certain. The CDR3 is 14 amino acids. V was shortened by 1 base and J by 2 bases, with 8 bases between the two germline ends. CDR1 and CDR2 from the germline V gene are SGHVS and FNYEAQ. The CDR3 sequence: CASSLGAKQETQYF. The sequenced CDR3 bases are TGTGCCAGCAGCTTAGGGGCCAAACAAGAGACC.

Points on this clone: Read sequence stops 3 residues before the CDR3 end, and the germline J gene provides the missing end. This sequence joins TRBV5-1 and TRBJ1-4; TRBD1 might be the D (6 bases). The CDR3 loop spans 15 amino acids. Germline V gene sequence: CDR1 SGHRS, CDR2 YFSETQ. V dropped 0 bases and J dropped 0 bases, with 6 bases sitting between them. The covered CDR3 bases are TGCGCCAGCAGCTTGGGACAGGCAACTAATGAAAAA. It translates to CASSLGQATNEK. The whole CDR3 protein reads CASSLGQATNEKLFF.

The CDR3 bases that were read are TGTGCCAGCAGGCAACCGGGACAGGGGTATGATGAG. Translated, it gives CASRQPGQGYDE. The whole CDR3 reads CASRQPGQGYDEQFF. The J gene is TRBJ2-1, the V gene TRBV2; TRBD1 matches at 10 bases. Read coverage stops 3 residues before the CDR3 terminus; the germline J gene supplies the remainder. The CDR3 totals 15 residues. Unmatched junction bases numbered 10, after V lost 6 bases and J lost 8 bases. Germline-derived CDR1 and CDR2 are SNHLY and FYNNEI. The full variable domain, with the rest looked up from reference TRBV2 and TRBJ2-1, is EPEVTQTPSHQVTQMGQEVILRCVPISNHLYFYWYRQILGQKVEFLVSFYNNEISEKSEIFDDQFSVERPDGSNFTLKIRSTKLEDSAMYFCASRQPGQGYDEQFFGPGTRLTVL.

Turning to this clone: The observed sequence ends 3 residues before the CDR3 terminus, with the missing tail filled in from the germline J gene. This chain links TRBV6-2 or TRBV6-3 with TRBJ2-7; 7 bases are a match to TRBD1. V lost 2 bases to trimming and J lost 2 bases; unmatched junction nucleotides: 3. The CDR3 is made up of 14 amino acids. CDR1 is MNHEY, CDR2 SVGEGT, per germline. The CDR3 loop is CASSYPTGTYEQYF. Partial CDR3 DNA: TGTGCCAGCAGTTACCCGACAGGGACCTACGAG.

About this clone itself: Sequencing ends 3 residues short of the CDR3 end; the germline J gene provides the rest. The chain links TRBV9 to TRBJ2-5; 10 nucleotides align to TRBD1. This CDR3 spans 15 amino acids. The V gene's germline CDR1 is SGDLS and CDR2 YYNGEE. J gave up 2 bases and V 2 bases, and 3 bases lay outside the gene matches. The CDR3 region is CASSVGQGRQETQYF. The covered CDR3 bases are TGTGCCAGCAGCGTGGGACAGGGGAGGCAAGAGACC.

On this clone: Sequencing ends 3 residues short of the CDR3 end; the germline J gene provides the rest. This chain connects TRBV7-2 to TRBJ2-2; TRBD1 might be the D (6 bases). Germline V gene lookup returns CDR1 SGHTA and CDR2 FQGNSA. This CDR3 region has 14 residues. Trimming pared 5 bases from V and 6 bases from J, leaving 13 bases between. The CDR3 sequence is CASSLDSTAGELFF. The part of the CDR3 DNA that was read is TGTGCCAGCAGCCTGGACAGTACGGCCGGGGAG.

Concerning this clone: Coverage ceases 3 residues before the CDR3 finishes, and the germline J gene fills in the end. The chain carries TRBV5-1 and TRBJ1-1; D not resolved. This CDR3 contains 15 residues. V lost 4 bases, J lost 0 bases, and 13 bases lay in between. Germline CDR1 reads SGHRS; CDR2 reads YFSETQ. This CDR3 reads CASSLDPAMNTEAFF. The DNA read from the CDR3 is TGCGCCAGCAGCCTAGACCCGGCCATGAACACTGAA.

Turning to this clone: Coverage ceases 3 residues before the CDR3 finishes, and the germline J gene fills in the end. The V call is TRBV19, the J call TRBJ2-2, with 8 bases aligning to TRBD1. The CDR3 spans 18 residues. With 7 bases clipped from V and 6 bases from J, the junction kept 19 bases outside the gene matches. The germline V gene encodes CDR1 LNHDA and CDR2 SQIVND (reference sequence). CDR3 residues: CASTSNTLGRGLPGELFF. Incomplete CDR3 DNA: TGTGCCAGTACCTCTAACACCCTTGGCAGGGGGCTGCCCGGGGAG.

Comment on this clone: The CDR3 end lies 3 residues beyond the end of the read and is filled in from the germline J gene. The rearrangement joins TRBV20-1 to TRBJ2-5, with TRBD2 matching 8 bases. CDR1 is DFQATT, CDR2 SNEGSKA, per germline (reference sequence). With 5 bases clipped from V and 7 bases from J, the junction kept 6 bases outside the gene matches. This CDR3 comprises 12 residues. The CDR3 bases that were read are TGCAGTGCTGCGACTAGCGCGGGGACC. Translating gives CSAATSAGT. The whole CDR3 is CSAATSAGTQYF.

Concerning this clone itself: The observed sequence ends 3 residues before the CDR3 terminus, with the missing tail filled in from the germline J gene. The chain carries TRBV18 and TRBJ2-7, with 7 bases fitting TRBD1. CDR1 and CDR2 (germline): KGHSH, LQKENI. V was clipped by 4 bases and J by 1 base; unmatched bases: 4. The CDR3 runs to 14 residues. The CDR3: CASSLGTASYEQYF. The sequenced part of the CDR3 DNA is TGTGCCAGCTCACTTGGGACAGCATCCTACGAG. The variable domain in full, completed from reference TRBV18 and TRBJ2-7, reads NAGVMQNPRHLVRRRGQEARLRCSPMKGHSHVYWYRQLPEEGLKFMVYLQKENIIDESGMPKERFSAEFPKEGPSILRIQQVVRGDSAAYFCASSLGTASYEQYFGPGTRLTVT.

This clone is identified as medium-sized from frequency. Coverage ceases 3 residues before the CDR3 finishes, and the germline J gene fills in the end. J is TRBJ2-4 and V is TRBV20-1, with 7 nucleotides matching TRBD1. With V trimmed by 2 bases and J by 1 base, 5 bases remained unmatched. This CDR3 spans 15 amino acids. Germline loops: CDR1 DFQATT, CDR2 SNEGSKA (reference sequence). The CDR3 DNA, read in part, is TGCAGTGCTAGACAAGACAGGGAGGCCAAAAACATT. Residues: CSARQDREAKNI. The full CDR3 sequence reads CSARQDREAKNIQYF.

About this clone: The read gets to within 3 residues of the CDR3 end, and the germline J gene fills in the rest. V usage is TRBV20-1 and J usage is TRBJ1-2; 8 bases fit TRBD1. Germline V gives CDR1 DFQATT, CDR2 SNEGSKA (reference sequence). V shed 2 bases and J 7 bases; nucleotides not matched to a gene: 3. This CDR3 is 12 amino acids long. This CDR3 is CSARQGAGGYTF. The DNA read from the CDR3 is TGCAGTGCTAGACAGGGGGCGGGTGGC.

Points on this clone: The read ends 3 residues early relative to the CDR3; the germline J gene fills the gap. The V and J genes are TRBV30 and TRBJ2-7; D is possibly TRBD1 (6 bases). The V and J ends lost 4 bases and 5 bases respectively, with 15 bases between them. The CDR3 loop spans 13 amino acids. The germline CDR1 and CDR2 sequences are GTSNPN and SVGIG (reference sequence). CDR3 amino acids: CAWTFHAGDEQYF. The CDR3 bases that were read are TGTGCCTGGACCTTTCATGCAGGGGACGAG. The full variable domain, rest sourced from reference TRBV30 and TRBJ2-7, is SQTIHQWPATLVQPVGSPLSLECTVEGTSNPNLYWYRQAAGRGLQLLFYSVGIGQISSEVPQNLSASRPQDRQFILSSKKLLLSDSGFYLCAWTFHAGDEQYFGPGTRLTVT.

As concerns this clone: The CDR3 is cut off 3 residues early in the read; its end comes from the germline J gene. The chain is built from TRBV7-2 and TRBJ1-6, with 10 bases matching TRBD1. This CDR3 contains 15 residues. V shed 5 bases, J shed 9 bases, and the junction held 7 bases outside the gene matches. From germline, CDR1 is SGHTA and CDR2 FQGNSA. The CDR3 bases that were read are TGTGCCAGCAGCCTCTCCGGGACAGGGGTTTCACCC. Translated: CASSLSGTGVSP. The full-length CDR3 reads as CASSLSGTGVSPLHF.

A remark on this clone: The read terminates 3 residues ahead of where the CDR3 ends, so the germline J gene completes it. The rearrangement uses TRBV29-1 and TRBJ2-1, with 15 bases matching TRBD2. Germline V gene lookup returns CDR1 SQVTM and CDR2 ANQGSEA. The J segment lost 8 bases and the V segment lost 7 bases, leaving 15 bases of the junction unmatched. The CDR3 length is 17 residues. CDR3 DNA, as far as it was read: TGCAGCGCTCCAGACCCGTCTGGGACTAGCGGGGGGTATGAG. Translating gives CSAPDPSGTSGGYE. The CDR3 in full is CSAPDPSGTSGGYEQFF.